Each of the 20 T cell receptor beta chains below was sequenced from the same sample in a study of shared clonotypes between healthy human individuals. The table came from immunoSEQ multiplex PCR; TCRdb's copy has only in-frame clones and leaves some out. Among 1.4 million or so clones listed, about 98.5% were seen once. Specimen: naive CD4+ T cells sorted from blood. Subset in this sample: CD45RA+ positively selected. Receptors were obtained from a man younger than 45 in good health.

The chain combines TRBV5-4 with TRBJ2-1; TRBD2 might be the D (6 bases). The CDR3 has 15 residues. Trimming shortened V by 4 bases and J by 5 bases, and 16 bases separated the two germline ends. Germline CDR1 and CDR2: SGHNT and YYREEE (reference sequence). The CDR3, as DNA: TGTGCCAGCAGCGCGGGACGGCGGTCTAACAATGAGCAGTTCTTC. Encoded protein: CASSAGRRSNNEQFF.

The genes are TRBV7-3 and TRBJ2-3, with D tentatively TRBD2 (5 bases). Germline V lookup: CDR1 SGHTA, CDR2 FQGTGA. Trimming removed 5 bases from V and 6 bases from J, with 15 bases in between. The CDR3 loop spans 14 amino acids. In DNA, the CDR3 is TGTGCCAGCAGCACCCGGGTTAAGCGGGATACGCAGTATTTT. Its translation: CASSTRVKRDTQYF.

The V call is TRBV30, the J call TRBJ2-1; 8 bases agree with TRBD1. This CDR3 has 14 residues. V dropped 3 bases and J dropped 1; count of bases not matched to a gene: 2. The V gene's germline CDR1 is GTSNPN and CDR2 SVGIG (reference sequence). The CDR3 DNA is TGTGCCTGGAGCTGGACAGGGTCCTACAATGAGCAGTTCTTC. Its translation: CAWSWTGSYNEQFF.

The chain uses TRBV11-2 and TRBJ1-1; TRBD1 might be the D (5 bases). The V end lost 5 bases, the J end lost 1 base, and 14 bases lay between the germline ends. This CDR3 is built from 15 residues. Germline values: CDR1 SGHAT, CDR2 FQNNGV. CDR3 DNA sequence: TGTGCCAGCAGCCCGTCCCGGGGGGAGAACACTGAAGCTTTCTTT. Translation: CASSPSRGENTEAFF.

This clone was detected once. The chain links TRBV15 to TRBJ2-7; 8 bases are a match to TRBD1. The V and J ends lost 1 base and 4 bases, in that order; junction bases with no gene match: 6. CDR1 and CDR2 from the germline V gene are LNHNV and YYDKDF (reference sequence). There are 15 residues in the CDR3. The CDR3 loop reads CATSRVGTGVYEQYF. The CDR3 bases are TGTGCCACCAGCAGAGTGGGGACAGGAGTTTACGAGCAGTACTTC.

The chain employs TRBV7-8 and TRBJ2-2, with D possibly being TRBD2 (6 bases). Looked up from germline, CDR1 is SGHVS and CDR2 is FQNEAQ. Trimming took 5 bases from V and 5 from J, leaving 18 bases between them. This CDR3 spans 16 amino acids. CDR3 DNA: TGTGCCAGCAGCCGGTTGCCTAGCGATAGGACCGGGGAGCTGTTTTTT. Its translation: CASSRLPSDRTGELFF.

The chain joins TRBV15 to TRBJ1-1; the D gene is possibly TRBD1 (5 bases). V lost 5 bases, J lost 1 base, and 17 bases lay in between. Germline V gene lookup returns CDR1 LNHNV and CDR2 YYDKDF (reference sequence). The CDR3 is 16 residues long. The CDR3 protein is CATSVQPGRSNTEAFF. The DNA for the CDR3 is TGTGCCACCAGCGTACAGCCAGGGAGATCGAACACTGAAGCTTTCTTT.

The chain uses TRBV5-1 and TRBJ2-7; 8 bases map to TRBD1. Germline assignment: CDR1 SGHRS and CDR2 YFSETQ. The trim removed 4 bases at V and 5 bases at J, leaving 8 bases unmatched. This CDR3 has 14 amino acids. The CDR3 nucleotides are TGCGCCAGCAGCAAAGGGGCAGGGGGCAACGAGCAGTACTTC. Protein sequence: CASSKGAGGNEQYF.

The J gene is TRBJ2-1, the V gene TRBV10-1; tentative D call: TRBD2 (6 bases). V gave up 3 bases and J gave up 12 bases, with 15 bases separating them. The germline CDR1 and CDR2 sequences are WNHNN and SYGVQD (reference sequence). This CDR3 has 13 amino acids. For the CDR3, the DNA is TGCGCCAGCAGTGAATTGGACCGGGGAGGGCAGTTCTTC. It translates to CASSELDRGGQFF.

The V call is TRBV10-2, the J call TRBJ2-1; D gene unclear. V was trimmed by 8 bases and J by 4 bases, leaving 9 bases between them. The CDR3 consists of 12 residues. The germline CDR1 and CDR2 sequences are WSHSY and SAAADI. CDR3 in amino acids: CASAHSYNEQFF. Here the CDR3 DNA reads TGCGCCAGCGCCCACAGTTACAATGAGCAGTTCTTC.

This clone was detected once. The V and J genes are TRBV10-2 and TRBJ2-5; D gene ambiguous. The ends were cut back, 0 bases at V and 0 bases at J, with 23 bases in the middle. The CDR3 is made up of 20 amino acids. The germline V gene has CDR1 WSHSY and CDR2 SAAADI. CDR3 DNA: TGCGCCAGCAGTGAGTCTTTGGGAAACCCGACCAGCACGTACCAAGAGACCCAGTACTTC. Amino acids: CASSESLGNPTSTYQETQYF.

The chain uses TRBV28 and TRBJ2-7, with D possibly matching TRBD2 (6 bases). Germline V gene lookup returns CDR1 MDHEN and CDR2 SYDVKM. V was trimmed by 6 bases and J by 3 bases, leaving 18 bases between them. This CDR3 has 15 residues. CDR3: CASRGAGPGVYEQYF. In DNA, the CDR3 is TGTGCCAGCAGGGGCGCGGGTCCGGGGGTCTACGAGCAGTACTTC.

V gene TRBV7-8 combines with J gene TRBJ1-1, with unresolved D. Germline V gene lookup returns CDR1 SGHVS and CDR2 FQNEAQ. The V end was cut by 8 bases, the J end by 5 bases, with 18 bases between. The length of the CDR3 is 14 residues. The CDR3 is CASLAKGRGTEAFF. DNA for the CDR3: TGTGCCAGCCTAGCAAAGGGCCGTGGGACTGAAGCTTTCTTT.

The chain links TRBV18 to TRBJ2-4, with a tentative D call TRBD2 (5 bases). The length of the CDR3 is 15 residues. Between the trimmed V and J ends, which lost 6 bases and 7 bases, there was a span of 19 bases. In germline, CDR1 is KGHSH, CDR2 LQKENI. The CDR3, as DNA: TGTGCCAGCTCCCAAACGCAGGTACCGGGGAACATTCAGTACTTC. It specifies CASSQTQVPGNIQYF.

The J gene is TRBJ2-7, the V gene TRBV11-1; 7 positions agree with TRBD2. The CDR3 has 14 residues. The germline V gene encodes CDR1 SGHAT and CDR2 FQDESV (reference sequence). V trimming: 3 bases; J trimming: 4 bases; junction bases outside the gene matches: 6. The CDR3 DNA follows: TGTGCCAGCAGCTTTAGGCGGGAGAAGTACGAGCAGTACTTC. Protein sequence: CASSFRREKYEQYF.

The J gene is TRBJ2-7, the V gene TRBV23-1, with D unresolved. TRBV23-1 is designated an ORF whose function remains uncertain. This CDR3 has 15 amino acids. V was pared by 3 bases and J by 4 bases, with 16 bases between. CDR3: CASSHPPVLGYEQYF. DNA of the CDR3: TGCGCCAGCAGTCACCCTCCTGTTTTGGGTTACGAGCAGTACTTC.

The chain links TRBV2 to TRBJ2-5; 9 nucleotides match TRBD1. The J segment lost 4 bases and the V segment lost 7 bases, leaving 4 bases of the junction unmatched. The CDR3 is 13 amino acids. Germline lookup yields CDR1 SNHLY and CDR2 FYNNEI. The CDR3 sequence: CASISTGGETQYF. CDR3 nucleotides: TGTGCCAGCATTTCGACAGGGGGAGAGACCCAGTACTTC. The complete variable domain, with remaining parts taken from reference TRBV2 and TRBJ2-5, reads EPEVTQTPSHQVTQMGQEVILRCVPISNHLYFYWYRQILGQKVEFLVSFYNNEISEKSEIFDDQFSVERPDGSNFTLKIRSTKLEDSAMYFCASISTGGETQYFGPGTRLLVL.

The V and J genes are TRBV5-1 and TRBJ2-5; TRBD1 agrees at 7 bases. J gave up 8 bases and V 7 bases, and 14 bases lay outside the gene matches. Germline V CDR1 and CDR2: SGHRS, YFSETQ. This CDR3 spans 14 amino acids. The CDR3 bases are TGCGCCAGCGGCTCGGGGACAGTAGATGCAACCCAGTACTTC. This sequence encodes CASGSGTVDATQYF. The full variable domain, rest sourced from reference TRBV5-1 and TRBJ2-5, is KAGVTQTPRYLIKTRGQQVTLSCSPISGHRSVSWYQQTPGQGLQFLFEYFSETQRNKGNFPGRFSGRQFSNSRSEMNVSTLELGDSALYLCASGSGTVDATQYFGPGTRLLVL.

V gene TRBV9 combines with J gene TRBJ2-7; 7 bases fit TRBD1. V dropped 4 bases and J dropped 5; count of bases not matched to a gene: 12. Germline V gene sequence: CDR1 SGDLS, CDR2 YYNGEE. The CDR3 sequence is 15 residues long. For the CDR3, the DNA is TGTGCCAGCAGCCCAAGACAGGGATCCGGCCACGAGCAGTACTTC. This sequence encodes CASSPRQGSGHEQYF.

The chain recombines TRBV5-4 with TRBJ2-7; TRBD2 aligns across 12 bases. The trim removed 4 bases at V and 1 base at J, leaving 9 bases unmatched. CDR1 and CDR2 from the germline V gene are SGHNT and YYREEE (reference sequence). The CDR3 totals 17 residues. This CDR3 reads CASSAGLAGWDSYEQYF. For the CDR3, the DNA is TGTGCCAGCAGCGCAGGACTAGCGGGATGGGATTCCTACGAGCAGTACTTC.